This record concerns one T cell receptor beta chain sequence. Its antigen is not identified. Since the library was made to target alpha chains, this beta chain is a stray read and its abundance is not meaningful. Each CDR3 protein gets one entry after TCRdb re-called the 5' RACE reads with MiXCR. This table has 6,000 to 7,500 distinct CDR3 sequences, 13% to 15% appearing once. The time point: sample taken at primary tumor resection. Unsorted whole RNA from tumor, nontumor lung or frozen PBMC underwent sequencing. This specimen comes from a study of spatial heterogeneity in lung cancer. Study in general: Beta-chain sequences were consistently detected more often than alpha-chain sequences.

The germline V gene has CDR1 SGHVS and CDR2 FQNEAQ. The CDR3 consists of 13 residues. V gave up 3 bases and J gave up 3 bases, with 6 bases separating them. General study points: One measure, the expanded intratumoral alpha and beta TCR count, tracked tumor mutation counts. Tallies of expanded TCRs, which were sorted into ubiquitous and regional groups, correlated with counts of ubiquitous and regional nonsynonymous mutations, respectively.

The genes are TRBV7-8 and TRBJ2-4; D is undetermined. The source was lung tumor tissue, collected at surgery. This TCR was sampled from a male donor with early-stage non-small cell lung cancer. In nucleotides, the CDR3 is TGTGCCAGCAGCTTGTTGGGCAAAAACATTCAGTACTTC. Translated, it gives CASSLLGKNIQYF.